This TCR beta chain was captured by sequencing in a study of T-cell reconstitution after alpha-beta-depleted transplantation in children. Points from the study as a whole: A year had passed since transplant, and T-cell counts and diversity by then came mostly from newly produced T cells. TCRbeta diversity was high at day 60 in some patients (a result of surviving recipient T cells and thymic progenitors). Expanded graft clones numbering several hundred reportedly gave rise to alpha-beta T cells about two months after transplant.

A note on this clonotype: The antigen is unknown.

The CDR3 is 11 amino acids. Germline V gives CDR1 GTSNPN, CDR2 SVGIG (reference sequence). Trimming cost V 8 bases and J 2 bases, with 4 bases left between them. Using unique molecular identifiers, the investigators prepared the TCRbeta library. TCRdb ran MiXCR on the PCR reads and lists one entry per CDR3 protein. The table records hundreds of thousands of distinct CDR3 sequences, under 15% of them present only once. This TCR was recovered from a male patient younger than 18 who had a stem cell transplant for acute myeloid leukemia, so the T cells may come from the graft donor. Sequencing was performed on PBMCs, mostly from graft donor cells, taken 360 days after TCRalphabeta/CD19-depleted stem cell transplant. This chain uses TRBV30 with TRBJ2-6; D unresolved. The CDR3 is CAVPGANVLTF. The CDR3 nucleotides are TGTGCCGTACCTGGGGCCAACGTCCTGACTTTC.